This entry lists 27 T cell receptor beta chains sequenced from one sample in a study of blood T cell repertoires in COVID-19. Profiling relied on immunoSEQ multiplex PCR, and the TCRdb table lists in-frame clones only, not all of them. The repertoire holds about 340,000 clones, about 88% seen once, with just under 7.5% in the top ten. Sequences were obtained from peripheral blood. The receptors originated from a woman in her 70s with COVID-19, enrolled during active disease.

This rearrangement joins TRBV28 to TRBJ1-2; TRBD1 agrees at 9 bases. This CDR3 region has 14 residues. Germline CDR1 is MDHEN and CDR2 is SYDVKM. Losses at the gene ends were 7 bases for V and 5 bases for J; bases not matched to a gene: 8. The CDR3 sequence is CASISEDRGYGYTF. The CDR3 region has the DNA TGTGCCAGCATCAGCGAGGACAGGGGATATGGCTACACCTTC.

The chain uses TRBV19 and TRBJ1-4; 7 positions match TRBD1. The CDR3 sequence is 13 residues long. After removal of 10 bases from V and 6 bases from J, the junction contained 8 bases not matched to a gene. Germline CDR1 and CDR2: LNHDA and SQIVND (reference sequence). In DNA form, the CDR3 reads TGTGCCACCGCGGGGACAGTTTATGAAAAACTGTTTTTT. Its protein product is CATAGTVYEKLFF.

This clone occurred once. The rearrangement uses TRBV28 and TRBJ2-7; 7 nucleotides match TRBD1. The CDR3 contains 13 residues. Germline CDR1 and CDR2: MDHEN and SYDVKM. With 6 bases clipped from V and 5 bases from J, the junction kept 7 bases outside the gene matches. The CDR3 region has the DNA TGTGCCAGCAGACGCACAGGGGTCCACGAGCAGTACTTC. This sequence encodes CASRRTGVHEQYF.

The J gene is TRBJ1-5, the V gene TRBV10-1; maybe TRBD1 (6 bases). In germline, CDR1 is WNHNN, CDR2 SYGVQD (reference sequence). CDR3 length: 20 residues. Trimming removed 8 bases at V and 0 bases at J, with 29 bases between. The CDR3 DNA reads as TGCGCCAGCCGGTACCCAGGGGAATATACCATTGGGTATAGCAATCAGCCCCAGCATTTT. It encodes CASRYPGEYTIGYSNQPQHF.

This clone has a single count. The rearrangement joins TRBV6-6 to TRBJ1-3, with D unclear. Germline CDR1 MNHNY, CDR2 SVGAGI (reference sequence). Deletions cut 4 bases from V and 0 bases from J, with 10 bases between. This CDR3 comprises 15 residues. CDR3 sequence reads: CASSSPPRSGNTIYF. CDR3 nucleotide sequence: TGTGCCAGCAGTTCTCCCCCCCGCTCTGGAAACACCATATATTTT.

The rearrangement links TRBV6-6 to TRBJ1-2; the match to TRBD1 covers 9 bases. CDR1 is MNHNY, CDR2 SVGAGI, per germline (reference sequence). Germline trimming cut 6 bases from V and 4 bases from J; bases unmatched to any gene: 6. The CDR3 totals 14 residues. This CDR3 reads CASRLGQGFYGYTF. CDR3 bases: TGTGCCAGCAGGCTCGGACAGGGGTTCTATGGCTACACCTTC.

V gene TRBV12-3 or TRBV12-4 combines with J gene TRBJ2-5; D possibly corresponds to TRBD1 (5 bases). Trimming left V 6 bases short and J 2 bases short, with 10 bases between. The CDR3 sequence is 13 residues long. This chain's CDR3 is CASSPDRQETQYF. The CDR3 DNA sequence: TGTGCCAGCAGCCCAGACAGACAAGAGACCCAGTACTTC.

The chain carries TRBV5-4 and TRBJ2-1; 7 bases map to TRBD1. The V gene end was trimmed by 5 bases and the J gene end by 8 bases; junction bases not matched to a gene: 10. Germline lookup yields CDR1 SGHNT and CDR2 YYREEE (reference sequence). CDR3 size: 14 residues. The CDR3 region is CASSLNPTGDEQFF. CDR3 sequence (DNA): TGTGCCAGCAGTCTTAATCCTACAGGGGATGAGCAGTTCTTC.

V gene TRBV2 combines with J gene TRBJ2-5; D is unclear. CDR3 size: 12 residues. Germline V gene data show CDR1 as SNHLY and CDR2 as FYNNEI. Trimming removed 3 bases from V and 3 bases from J, with 5 bases in between. CDR3 nucleotides: TGTGCCAGCAGTGACTCAGAAGAGACCCAGTACTTC. It encodes CASSDSEETQYF.

J is TRBJ1-1 and V is TRBV9; no clear D. The germline V and J ends were trimmed by 0 bases and 0 bases, with 9 bases remaining between them. The CDR3 covers 15 residues. Germline V lookup: CDR1 SGDLS, CDR2 YYNGEE. The CDR3 DNA reads as TGTGCCAGCAGCGTAGCGGAGGGCCTGAACACTGAAGCTTTCTTT. Amino acid sequence: CASSVAEGLNTEAFF.

The table lists this clone with a count of one. The J gene is TRBJ1-1, the V gene TRBV19, with a possible D match to TRBD1 (6 bases). The CDR3 covers 13 residues. In germline, CDR1 is LNHDA, CDR2 SQIVND (reference sequence). The germline V and J ends were trimmed by 10 bases and 3 bases, with 15 bases remaining between them. CDR3 DNA: TGTGCCACTAGAAACGGACAGTACACTGAAGCTTTCTTT. This encodes CATRNGQYTEAFF.

The J gene is TRBJ1-1, the V gene TRBV18, with D maybe TRBD1 (5 bases). V shed 3 bases and J shed 5 bases, with 16 bases lying between them. Germline V CDR1 and CDR2: KGHSH, LQKENI. The CDR3 extends over 15 amino acids. This CDR3 reads CASSPQGKLRTEAFF. CDR3 DNA sequence: TGTGCCAGCTCACCCCAGGGAAAATTGAGAACTGAAGCTTTCTTT.

The CDR3 region is CASSIHVGVYGYTF. The CDR3 DNA follows: TGTGCCAGTAGTATTCATGTAGGGGTCTATGGCTACACCTTC. The chain uses TRBV19 and TRBJ1-2, with a weak D call TRBD1 (5 bases). CDR3 length: 14 amino acids. V was pared by 3 bases and J by 4 bases, with 12 bases between. Germline lookup yields CDR1 LNHDA and CDR2 SQIVND (reference sequence).

The CDR3 DNA follows: TGTGCCAGCAGCCCCCTAGCAGGGGGACCATACGAGCAGTACTTC. It encodes CASSPLAGGPYEQYF. This chain links TRBV11-1 with TRBJ2-7; TRBD1 aligns across 7 bases. Germline trimming cut 5 bases from V and 4 bases from J; bases unmatched to any gene: 11. Germline CDR1 is SGHAT and CDR2 is FQDESV (reference sequence). The CDR3 sequence is 15 residues long. The whole variable domain, filled in from reference TRBV11-1 and TRBJ2-7, reads EAEVAQSPRYKITEKSQAVAFWCDPISGHATLYWYRQILGQGPELLVQFQDESVVDDSQLPKDRFSAERLKGVDSTLKIQPAELGDSAMYLCASSPLAGGPYEQYFGPGTRLTVT.

This clone was seen once. The chain couples TRBV5-1 to TRBJ1-2; weak D call: TRBD1 (5 bases). The germline CDR1 and CDR2 sequences are SGHRS and YFSETQ. V lost 5 bases and J 0 bases, leaving 17 bases between the germline ends. This CDR3 spans 16 amino acids. CDR3 nucleotides: TGCGCCAGCAGTCAGGAGCCCCAGGGTACTAACTATGGCTACACCTTC. Its translation: CASSQEPQGTNYGYTF.

The chain recombines TRBV10-2 with TRBJ1-3; D is possibly TRBD1 (6 bases). From germline, CDR1 is WSHSY and CDR2 SAAADI. This CDR3 contains 16 residues. V was cut by 7 bases and J by 0 bases, with 16 bases left in between. The CDR3 DNA sequence: TGCGCCAGCAACGAATGGACAGCCGGCTCTGGAAACACCATATATTTT. Translated, it gives CASNEWTAGSGNTIYF.

This sequence joins TRBV10-3 and TRBJ1-5; the D is unclear. Germline V gene lookup returns CDR1 ENHRY and CDR2 SYGVKD. CDR3 size: 13 residues. The germline V and J ends were trimmed by 4 bases and 7 bases, with 11 bases remaining between them. CDR3 nucleotides: TGTGCCATCAGTGGTGAGGTGGAACAGCCCCAGCATTTT. Translated: CAISGEVEQPQHF.

The V gene is TRBV6-2 or TRBV6-3, the J gene TRBJ1-1; D is possibly TRBD1 (6 bases). V was pared by 4 bases and J by 10 bases, with 19 bases between. This CDR3 region has 14 residues. The germline V gene encodes CDR1 MNHEY and CDR2 SVGEGT. CDR3 loop: CASSSAFGGLGAFF. The CDR3 nucleotides read TGTGCCAGCAGTTCCGCCTTTGGGGGCTTGGGAGCTTTCTTT.

This chain uses TRBV12-5 with TRBJ1-5; tentatively, D is TRBD1 (6 bases). CDR1 is LGHNT and CDR2 is FRNRAP in the germline V gene. V was pared by 0 bases and J by 0 bases, with 6 bases between. CDR3 length: 15 amino acids. CDR3 protein: CASGLVGGSNQPQHF. The CDR3 coding sequence is TGTGCTAGTGGTTTGGTAGGGGGTAGCAATCAGCCCCAGCATTTT.

This clone has more than one count but fewer than ten. The chain employs TRBV19 and TRBJ2-2; D unclear. CDR1 and CDR2 (germline): LNHDA, SQIVND (reference sequence). This CDR3 has 15 residues. The germline V and J ends were trimmed by 4 bases and 3 bases, with 12 bases remaining between them. CDR3 sequence: CASSSYSRDTGELFF. The CDR3 DNA sequence: TGTGCCAGTAGTAGTTACAGTCGCGACACCGGGGAGCTGTTTTTT.

The count of this clone is one. The gene calls are TRBV30 and TRBJ2-3, with D possibly being TRBD2 (5 bases). From germline, CDR1 is GTSNPN and CDR2 SVGIG (reference sequence). With 4 bases removed from V and 4 bases from J, the gap between germline ends came to 12 bases. CDR3 length equals 13 residues. CDR3 amino acids: CAWNGLFPDTQYF. CDR3 bases: TGTGCCTGGAATGGACTTTTCCCAGATACGCAGTATTTT.

This chain connects TRBV3-1 (or the pseudogene TRBV3-2) to TRBJ2-5; 10 bases line up with TRBD2. V dropped 0 bases and J dropped 4; count of bases not matched to a gene: 8. CDR3 length equals 17 residues. Germline CDR1 LGHDT, CDR2 YNNKEL (reference sequence). The DNA of the CDR3 is TGTGCCAGCAGCCAAGATTCCAGCGGGGGGGTTCGAGAGACCCAGTACTTC. Residues: CASSQDSSGGVRETQYF.

V is TRBV5-5 and J is TRBJ1-6, with 12 bases matching TRBD1. Germline V CDR1 and CDR2: SGHKS, YYEKEE (reference sequence). The ends lost 4 bases at V and 10 bases at J; junction bases unmatched: 9. This CDR3 comprises 16 residues. CDR3 nucleotides: TGTGCCAGCAGCGGGGGACAGGGGGCAGCGAAATCACCCCTCCACTTT. Protein product: CASSGGQGAAKSPLHF.

The sample holds a few counts of this clone. This chain connects TRBV7-2 to TRBJ2-2; a weak D match, TRBD1 (6 bases). The CDR3 length is 15 residues. Germline V lookup: CDR1 SGHTA, CDR2 FQGNSA. V gave up 0 bases and J gave up 6 bases, with 11 bases separating them. As DNA, the CDR3 is TGTGCCAGCAGCTTAGCGCCAGGGGTGTCCGGGGAGCTGTTTTTT. Amino acid sequence: CASSLAPGVSGELFF.

The rearrangement uses TRBV14 and TRBJ1-2; TRBD1 agrees at 9 bases. Germline CDR1 is SGHDN and CDR2 is FVKESK. V lost 2 bases, J lost 2 bases, and 6 bases stayed unmatched. The CDR3 runs 16 residues. The CDR3 sequence is CASSQIGQGLNYGYTF. The CDR3, as DNA: TGTGCCAGCAGCCAAATCGGACAGGGGTTAAACTATGGCTACACCTTC.

V usage is TRBV5-6 and J usage is TRBJ1-2, with 10 positions matching TRBD1. CDR1 and CDR2 (germline): SGHDT, YYEEEE. After removal of 4 bases from V and 3 bases from J, the junction contained 3 bases not matched to a gene. The CDR3 is 14 amino acids. The CDR3 here is CASSPGQGHYGYTF. The CDR3 region has the DNA TGTGCCAGCAGCCCGGGACAGGGGCACTATGGCTACACCTTC.

Points on this clone: Other DNA sequences in this sample translate to the same CDR3. The chain uses TRBV5-1 and TRBJ1-2; no firm D call. The CDR3 consists of 13 residues. Trimming stripped 5 bases from V and 3 bases from J, with 11 bases between. Germline CDR1 reads SGHRS; CDR2 reads YFSETQ. The DNA for the CDR3 is TGCGCCAGCAGTATCGGTGGAGACTATGGCTACACCTTC. Its protein is CASSIGGDYGYTF.